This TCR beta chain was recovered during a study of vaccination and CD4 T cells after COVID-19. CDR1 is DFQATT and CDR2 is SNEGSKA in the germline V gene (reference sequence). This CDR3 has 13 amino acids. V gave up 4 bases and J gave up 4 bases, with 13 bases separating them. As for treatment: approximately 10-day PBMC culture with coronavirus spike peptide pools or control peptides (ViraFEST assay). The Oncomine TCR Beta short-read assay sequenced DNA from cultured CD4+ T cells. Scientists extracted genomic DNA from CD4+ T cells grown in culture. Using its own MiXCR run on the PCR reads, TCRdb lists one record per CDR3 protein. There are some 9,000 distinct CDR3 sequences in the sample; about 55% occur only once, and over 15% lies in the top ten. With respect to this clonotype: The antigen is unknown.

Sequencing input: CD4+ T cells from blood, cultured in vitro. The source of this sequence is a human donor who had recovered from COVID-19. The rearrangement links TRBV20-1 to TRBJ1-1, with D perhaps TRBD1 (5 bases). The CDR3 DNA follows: TGCAGTGCTATACCACAGGTCGGCACTGAAGCTTTCTTT. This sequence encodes CSAIPQVGTEAFF.